One TCR beta chain is described in this entry. The sample is drawn from a study of blood T cell repertoires in COVID-19. At the level of the study: Some COVID-19 samples were acute and others convalescent; all came from the United States, Italy and Spain. The cDNA or gDNA used as material had been derived from T cells, B-cell-depleted T cells, or PBMCs.

As originally analysed: Amplification with reference gene primers provided the estimates of nucleated cell counts. TCRdb keeps only in-frame clones here, not all; method: immunoSEQ multiplex PCR. V, J and clone size are those of that table, while D and trimming were read from the DNA. Of 200,000 or so clones in the sample, about nine tenths were seen once. There are 16 residues in the CDR3. The germline V gene has CDR1 SGHDT and CDR2 YYEEEE. V was cut by 3 bases and J by 0 bases, with 12 bases left in between. The sequenced sample consisted of peripheral blood. The sequence came from a man between 65 and 85 years old with active or convalescent COVID-19. The chain recombines TRBV5-6 with TRBJ2-2; D is perhaps TRBD1 (5 bases). The CDR3 reads CASSSDSLTNTGELFF. The CDR3 region has the DNA TGTGCCAGCAGCTCAGACAGTTTGACGAACACCGGGGAGCTGTTTTTT.